This T cell receptor beta chain was profiled in a study of blood T cell repertoires in COVID-19. Source study methods: Nucleated cell number was recorded as an estimate derived from reference gene primer amplification. The method was immunoSEQ multiplex PCR; TCRdb's version includes in-frame clones alone and lacks a portion of them. The V and J calls and clone size are taken from that table; D and trimming were inferred from the DNA. Of some 250,000 clones listed, approximately 90% are singletons. Germline V CDR1 and CDR2: LGHNA, YSLEER. Trimming took 1 base from V and 4 from J; bases not matched to a gene: 3. This CDR3 has 16 amino acids. All enrollees were about 18 to 90 years old and from about two dozen US areas. Assignment of participants to cohorts was predicated upon participant-reported clinical history. Among Cohort 3 donors, those recovered had two negative PCRs, clearance, or symptom resolution.

Material: PBMCs or T cells enriched from blood (not recorded which). The rearrangement links TRBV4-3 to TRBJ2-1; 11 nucleotides line up with TRBD1. The sequence was obtained from a man in his forties or fifties who had recovered from COVID-19. The CDR3 nucleotides are TGCGCCAGCAGCCAAGTCTGGGACAGGGGGTACAATGAGCAGTTCTTC. It encodes CASSQVWDRGYNEQFF.